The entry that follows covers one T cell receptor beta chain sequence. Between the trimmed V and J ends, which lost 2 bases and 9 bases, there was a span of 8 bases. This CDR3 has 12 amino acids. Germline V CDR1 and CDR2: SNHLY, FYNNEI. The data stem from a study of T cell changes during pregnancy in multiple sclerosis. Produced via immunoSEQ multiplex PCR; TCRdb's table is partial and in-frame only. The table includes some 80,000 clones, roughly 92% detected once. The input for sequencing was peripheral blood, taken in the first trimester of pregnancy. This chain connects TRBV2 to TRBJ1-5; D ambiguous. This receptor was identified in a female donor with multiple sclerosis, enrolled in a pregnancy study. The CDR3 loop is CASSEFEVPQHF. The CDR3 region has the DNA TGTGCCAGCAGTGAATTCGAGGTGCCCCAGCATTTT.